The TCR beta chain described here comes from a study of OX40 agonist ivuxolimab in advanced cancers. Generated by immunoSEQ multiplex PCR, the TCRdb table keeps only in-frame clones and is missing some. The repertoire holds more than 20,000 clones, with 75% to 85% as singletons. The V end lost 4 bases, the J end lost 0 bases, and 14 bases lay between the germline ends. Germline V gene sequence: CDR1 SGHRS, CDR2 YFSETQ. This CDR3 contains 16 residues. This chain joins TRBV5-1 and TRBJ2-1, with D possibly being TRBD1 (5 bases). The sample was CD4+ or CD8+ T cells sorted from blood, taken in a trial of the OX40 agonist ivuxolimab. This TCR was sampled from an adult with an advanced solid tumor such as melanoma, head and neck, liver or kidney cancer. Here the CDR3 reads CASSRDSPSSYNEQFF. CDR3 nucleotide sequence: TGCGCCAGCAGCCGAGACAGCCCGAGCTCCTACAATGAGCAGTTCTTC.